This T cell receptor (beta chain) was captured in a study of T cells expressing NK-cell markers. No DNA is given; TCRdb re-called the 5' RACE reads and lists each CDR3 protein once. Recorded here are 550,000 to 600,000 distinct CDR3 sequences; the top ten clones represent about 3.6%. The CDR3 consists of 15 residues. This chain connects TRBV12-3 or TRBV12-4 to TRBJ2-6; TCRdb calls TRBD2, which cannot be checked without DNA. Material: blood T cells: a sorted CD56 or NKG2C T cell subset, CD4+ or CD8+ T cells, or bulk PBMC T cells (not recorded which). This sequence was found in a man aged 18-30 years in good health. Here the CDR3 reads CASTPRGVGANVLTF.